The source of this T cell receptor (beta chain) is a study of blood T cells in healthy people across ages. Findings and limits, study-wide: Greater diversity and more naive CD4+ cells were seen in long-lived donors than in aged donors. It was not possible, with unsorted PBMCs, to conclusively compare naive and antigen-experienced cells.

To note about this clonotype: The antigen remains unidentified.

Through a sample-barcoded 5' primer and a J-beta primer mix, a second PCR was run for roughly 7 to 12 cycles. Each sample provided no less than 3 million CDR3-containing paired-end reads. TCRdb reprocessed the 5' RACE reads with MiXCR, giving one entry per CDR3 protein. The data contain about 640,000 distinct CDR3 sequences, 58% of them singletons. Germline-derived CDR1 and CDR2 are SGHDT and YYEEEE. The CDR3 is made up of 16 amino acids. Between the trimmed V and J ends, which lost 4 bases and 4 bases, there was a span of 18 bases. This rearrangement joins TRBV5-6 to TRBJ1-5; no definite D call. The sequence was collected from a man aged 55 to 70 in good health. The sequenced sample consisted of blood. In DNA, the CDR3 is TGTGCCAGCAGCGCAGGTCCGGACGGGCGGAATCAGCCCCAGCATTTT. Residues: CASSAGPDGRNQPQHF.